Given below is one TCR beta chain in context. No cognate antigen has been identified for it. Per-nucleotide qualities are absent, and no much larger clonotype sits a single base away. Each collaborating institution followed its own protocols to collect whole blood in K2EDTA tubes. For TCRbeta analysis, collaborators shipped samples in one of three forms: frozen whole blood, isolated PBMCs, or DNA extracted from either of those sample types. This entry belongs to a study of blood T cell repertoires in COVID-19 (TCRdb year 2020). With respect to the entire study: Collaborator samples came from the United States, Italy and Spain and covered acute and convalescent phases of COVID-19. The prospective study material was composed of cDNA or gDNA derived from T cells, B-cell-depleted T cells, or PBMCs. The dataset comprised deeply sampled blood TCRbeta repertoires from subjects exposed to, actively infected with, or recovered from COVID-19. The repertoires were released in a freely available public database meant as a resource for research on the immune response to SARS-CoV-2. Samples came from the ongoing ImmuneRACE study (first 160 participants) plus 1,254 subjects from 6 global collaborators. The sample metadata nearly always contained a de-identified subject ID, COVID-19 status, age in years and sex. HLA class I and class II types, where available, came from metadata supplied by the sample provider rather than from assay-based typing.

TCRbeta CDR3 regions were amplified from genomic DNA using the immunoSEQ Assay, a bias-controlled multiplex PCR. The source study handled its data this way. Nucleated cell counts per sample were estimated from amplification of reference gene primers within the assay. To quantify the absolute abundance of each unique TCRbeta CDR3 rearrangement, sequence reads were collapsed and filtered. For each sample, productive Simpson clonality was calculated by taking the square root of Simpson's diversity index across productive rearrangements. Here the immuneACCESS table is served through TCRdb, limited to in-frame sequences with V and J called. Missing clones are a known gap in these copies; in checked studies unresolved V genes cover under half, and the rest lacks a known reason. V, J and clone size derive from that table, while D and trimming were established from the DNA sequence. This sample gives fewer than 50,000 clones in total; about 88% of them show up just once. 3.9% of the sample belongs to the ten largest clones.

What the research found in general, with its limitations: The amount of clinical and demographic metadata varied by source and participant and was provided uncurated.

The clonotype comes from a human donor in a cohort sampled during active COVID-19. Specimen: peripheral blood.

The CDR3 protein: CASRVPGYGYTF. The sequenced DNA: TGTGCCAGCAGGGTACCGGGCTATGGCTACACCTTC. The rearranged chain carries TRBV28 and TRBJ1-2; confidence is insufficient to name the D gene. CDR1 MDHEN and CDR2 SYDVKM were looked up in the germline V gene. A distance of 9 bases separates the germline ends of V and J, which lose 6 bases and 4 bases respectively. The CDR3 starts with the cysteine, ends with the phenylalanine, and has 12 residues. The read is trimmed to its CDR3 DNA, 36 bases read in frame from base 1.